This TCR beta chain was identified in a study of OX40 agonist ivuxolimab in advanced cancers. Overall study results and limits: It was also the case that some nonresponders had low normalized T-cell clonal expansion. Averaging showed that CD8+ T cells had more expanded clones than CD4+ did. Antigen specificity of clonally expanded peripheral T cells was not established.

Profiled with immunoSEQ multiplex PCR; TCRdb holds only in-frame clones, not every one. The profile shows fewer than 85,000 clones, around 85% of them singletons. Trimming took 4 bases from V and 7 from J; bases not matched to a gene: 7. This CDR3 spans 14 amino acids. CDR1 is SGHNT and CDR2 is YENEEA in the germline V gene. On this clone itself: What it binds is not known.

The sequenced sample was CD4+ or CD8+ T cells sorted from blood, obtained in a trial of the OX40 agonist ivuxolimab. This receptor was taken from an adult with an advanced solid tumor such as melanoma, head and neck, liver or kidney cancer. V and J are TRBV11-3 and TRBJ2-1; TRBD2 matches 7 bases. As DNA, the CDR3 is TGTGCCAGCAGCTCGGGGGGAAACCTAAATGAGCAGTTCTTC. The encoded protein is CASSSGGNLNEQFF.